Sequencing of this TCR beta chain was carried out in a study of response to subunit inactivated influenza vaccine. Overall study findings and caveats: Authors suggested few new T cells are recruited by each seasonal influenza vaccination.

Of note for this clonotype: Its target is not known.

Trimming took 6 bases from V and 6 from J; bases not matched to a gene: 10. The germline CDR1 and CDR2 sequences are DFQATT and SNEGSKA (reference sequence). This CDR3 region has 16 residues. Using its own MiXCR run on the RT-PCR reads, TCRdb lists one record per CDR3 protein. This sample has hundreds of thousands of distinct CDR3 sequences, with under 20% found just once. This receptor was taken from a man over 45 who received an inactivated influenza vaccine. The sample was PBMCs from blood, taken 5 to 6 days after vaccination. The gene calls are TRBV20-1 and TRBJ2-3; 15 positions agree with TRBD2. Here the CDR3 reads CSAPRTSGRASDTQYF. CDR3 nucleotides: TGCAGTGCCCCTAGGACTAGCGGGAGGGCCTCGGATACGCAGTATTTT.